This is a list of T cell receptor beta chains from one sample in a study of beta chain features in type 1 diabetes. TCRdb's copy holds only in-frame clones and misses some; the assay was immunoSEQ multiplex PCR. Altogether fewer than 350,000 clones are present, 7% to 9% being singletons, with the ten largest covering approximately 0.93%. Sequencing used central memory CD4+ T cells from blood. These TCRs come from a woman younger than 35 in good health. Both conserved end residues are part of each CDR3. Each record gives: D gene, J gene, clone size, V gene, CDR3 protein, CDR3 DNA. D genes are given only for firm matches. Rows give clone size only sometimes, using once, few, many, or a class for an expanded clone.

D: .
J: TRBJ2-3
size: few
V: TRBV11-3
CDR3: CASSRKSFSTPSTDTQYF
DNA: TGTGCCAGCAGCCGGAAATCTTTCTCTACTCCTAGCACAGATACGCAGTATTTT

D: .
J: TRBJ1-3
size: many
V: TRBV7-2
CDR3: CASSLDSGNTIYF
DNA: TGTGCCAGCAGCTTAGACTCTGGAAACACCATATATTTT

D: .
J: TRBJ2-1
size: .
V: TRBV20-1
CDR3: CSVPVPNEQFF
DNA: TGCAGTGTCCCGGTTCCTAATGAGCAGTTCTTC

D: .
J: TRBJ2-6
size: few
V: TRBV7-3
CDR3: CASSPQTGSGANVLTF
DNA: TGTGCCAGCAGCCCCCAGACCGGCTCTGGGGCCAACGTCCTGACTTTC

D: .
J: TRBJ2-3
size: .
V: TRBV14
CDR3: CASSQDIQGSDTQYF
DNA: TGTGCCAGCAGCCAAGACATTCAAGGTTCGGATACGCAGTATTTT

D: .
J: TRBJ1-2
size: few
V: TRBV6-1
CDR3: CASSAQGGYGYTF
DNA: TGTGCCAGCAGTGCACAGGGCGGCTATGGCTACACCTTC

D: .
J: TRBJ1-2
size: many
V: TRBV29-1
CDR3: CSVWIDGYTF
DNA: TGCAGCGTTTGGATCGATGGCTACACCTTC

D: .
J: TRBJ2-3
size: .
V: TRBV6-5
CDR3: CATLQGTDTQYF
DNA: TGTGCCACGTTACAGGGCACAGATACGCAGTATTTT

D: .
J: TRBJ1-2
size: few
V: TRBV6-1
CDR3: CATQPGLNYGYTF
DNA: TGTGCCACCCAACCAGGGCTAAACTATGGCTACACCTTC

D: .
J: TRBJ2-1
size: .
V: TRBV4-1
CDR3: CASSQTPSMGSYNEQFF
DNA: TGCGCCAGCAGCCAAACCCCCAGCATGGGGTCCTACAATGAGCAGTTCTTC

D: .
J: TRBJ2-5
size: .
V: TRBV6-5
CDR3: CASTPTGLFQETQYF
DNA: TGTGCCAGCACTCCGACGGGACTCTTCCAAGAGACCCAGTACTTC

D: .
J: TRBJ1-3
size: few
V: TRBV30
CDR3: CAWSPTGIFKGNTIYF
DNA: TGTGCCTGGAGTCCCACCGGGATTTTCAAGGGAAACACCATATATTTT

D: TRBD2
J: TRBJ2-1
size: .
V: TRBV5-4
CDR3: CASSLSGREQFF
DNA: TGTGCCAGCAGCTTAAGCGGGAGGGAGCAGTTCTTC

D: .
J: TRBJ1-2
size: few
V: TRBV27
CDR3: CASSFRRDGYGYTF
DNA: TGTGCCAGCAGTTTCCGCAGGGACGGCTATGGCTACACCTTC

D: .
J: TRBJ1-1
size: .
V: TRBV11-3
CDR3: CASSLDPVGSATEAFF
DNA: TGTGCCAGCAGCTTAGATCCGGTAGGGTCTGCCACTGAAGCTTTCTTT

D: .
J: TRBJ1-1
size: few
V: TRBV16
CDR3: CASSQLNLNTEAFF
DNA: TGTGCCAGCAGCCAATTGAATCTGAACACTGAAGCTTTCTTT

D: .
J: TRBJ2-3
size: few
V: TRBV7-2
CDR3: CASRIVGDTQYF
DNA: TGTGCCAGCAGGATCGTAGGGGATACGCAGTATTTT

D: TRBD1
J: TRBJ2-2
size: few
V: TRBV5-1
CDR3: CASSPRTGTNTGELFF
DNA: TGCGCCAGCAGCCCACGGACAGGGACGAACACCGGGGAGCTGTTTTTT

D: TRBD1
J: TRBJ1-5
size: few
V: TRBV28
CDR3: CASSSGTGFFQPQHF
DNA: TGTGCCAGCAGTTCCGGGACAGGGTTCTTTCAGCCCCAGCATTTT

D: .
J: TRBJ1-3
size: .
V: TRBV23-1
CDR3: CASSQSQGCSGNTIYF
DNA: TGCGCCAGCAGTCAATCTCAGGGGTGCTCTGGAAACACCATATATTTT

D: TRBD1
J: TRBJ2-2
size: few
V: TRBV6-5
CDR3: CASRRGPGELFF
DNA: TGTGCCAGCAGGAGGGGGCCCGGGGAGCTGTTTTTT

D: .
J: TRBJ2-2
size: .
V: TRBV27
CDR3: CASSVQGPANTGELFF
DNA: TGTGCCAGCAGCGTACAGGGTCCCGCGAACACCGGGGAGCTGTTTTTT

D: .
J: TRBJ2-1
size: few
V: TRBV7-6
CDR3: CASSLGVVNEQFF
DNA: TGTGCCAGCAGCTTGGGTGTCGTCAATGAGCAGTTCTTC

D: TRBD1
J: TRBJ2-7
size: .
V: TRBV7-2
CDR3: CASSPTLGQGNYEQYF
DNA: TGTGCCAGCAGCCCGACGCTCGGACAGGGAAATTACGAGCAGTACTTC

D: .
J: TRBJ2-5
size: few
V: TRBV11-2
CDR3: CASSLVRGRYQETQYF
DNA: TGTGCCAGCAGCTTAGTCAGGGGCAGGTACCAAGAGACCCAGTACTTC

D: .
J: TRBJ2-2
size: .
V: TRBV19
CDR3: CASTPSAGELFF
DNA: TGTGCCAGTACCCCCTCGGCCGGGGAGCTGTTTTTT

D: TRBD1
J: TRBJ2-2
size: few
V: TRBV4-3
CDR3: CASSHIDRETGELFF
DNA: TGCGCCAGCAGCCACATTGACAGGGAAACCGGGGAGCTGTTTTTT

D: TRBD1
J: TRBJ2-5
size: .
V: TRBV2
CDR3: CASNHRGRETQYF
DNA: TGTGCCAGCAACCACAGGGGGAGAGAGACCCAGTACTTC

D: TRBD1
J: TRBJ2-7
size: .
V: TRBV11-2
CDR3: CASSPFAGGVEQYF
DNA: TGTGCCAGCAGCCCCTTCGCAGGGGGCGTCGAGCAGTACTTC

D: .
J: TRBJ1-2
size: many
V: TRBV6-6
CDR3: CATRINSYTF
DNA: TGTGCCACCCGGATAAATAGCTACACCTTC

D: .
J: TRBJ2-3
size: many
V: TRBV2
CDR3: CASRVRGTDTQYF
DNA: TGTGCCAGCAGGGTCAGGGGCACAGATACGCAGTATTTT

D: .
J: TRBJ2-3
size: many
V: TRBV1
CDR3: CTSSQKGIERGWADTQYF
DNA: TGCACCAGCAGCCAAAAAGGCATCGAGCGGGGTTGGGCAGATACGCAGTATTTT

D: .
J: TRBJ2-2
size: .
V: TRBV21-1
CDR3: CASGRPRGLAGGRTGELFF
DNA: TGTGCCAGCGGACGCCCGAGGGGACTAGCGGGAGGTCGGACCGGGGAGCTGTTTTTT

D: TRBD1
J: TRBJ2-5
size: few
V: TRBV29-1
CDR3: CSVRTGAGETQYF
DNA: TGCAGCGTTAGGACAGGGGCAGGGGAGACCCAGTACTTC

D: TRBD1
J: TRBJ1-4
size: few
V: TRBV5-8
CDR3: CASSLVAGGEKLFF
DNA: TGTGCCAGCAGCTTGGTGGCAGGGGGTGAAAAACTGTTTTTT

D: .
J: TRBJ1-1
size: .
V: TRBV5-4
CDR3: CASSRNRDWETEAFF
DNA: TGTGCCAGCAGCCGAAACCGGGACTGGGAAACTGAAGCTTTCTTT

D: .
J: TRBJ1-1
size: .
V: TRBV5-4
CDR3: CASSFRGNTEAFF
DNA: TGTGCCAGCAGCTTCAGGGGGAACACTGAAGCTTTCTTT

D: .
J: TRBJ2-1
size: many
V: TRBV4-3
CDR3: CASSQAAGTSYNEQFF
DNA: TGCGCCAGCAGCCAAGCGGCAGGGACCTCCTACAATGAGCAGTTCTTC

D: .
J: TRBJ1-2
size: many
V: TRBV18
CDR3: CASSPFKPDQNYGYTF
DNA: TGTGCCAGCTCACCATTCAAACCCGACCAAAACTATGGCTACACCTTC

D: .
J: TRBJ2-7
size: few
V: TRBV6-6
CDR3: CASSYSTGYEQYF
DNA: TGTGCCAGCAGTTACTCGACGGGCTACGAGCAGTACTTC

D: .
J: TRBJ2-1
size: few
V: TRBV2
CDR3: CASRQLQGAYNEQFF
DNA: TGTGCCAGCAGGCAGCTTCAAGGGGCTTACAATGAGCAGTTCTTC

D: .
J: TRBJ2-2
size: .
V: TRBV2
CDR3: CASSEWTSGGELFF
DNA: TGTGCCAGCAGTGAATGGACTTCAGGCGGGGAGCTGTTTTTT

D: .
J: TRBJ2-2
size: .
V: TRBV15
CDR3: CATSRGSKGNTGELFF
DNA: TGTGCCACCAGCAGAGGTTCCAAGGGTAACACCGGGGAGCTGTTTTTT

D: TRBD2
J: TRBJ2-7
size: .
V: TRBV29-1
CDR3: CSVEGRTSGSYEQYF
DNA: TGCAGCGTTGAAGGGAGGACTAGCGGGAGCTACGAGCAGTACTTC

D: .
J: TRBJ1-1
size: few
V: TRBV18
CDR3: CASSASSGRNTEAFF
DNA: TGTGCCAGCTCAGCATCGTCGGGCAGGAACACTGAAGCTTTCTTT

D: .
J: TRBJ1-2
size: .
V: TRBV7-9
CDR3: CASSPRYGRYGYTF
DNA: TGTGCCAGCAGCCCCCGTTACGGCCGCTATGGCTACACCTTC

D: .
J: TRBJ1-3
size: many
V: TRBV14
CDR3: CASSQVRGVGNTIYF
DNA: TGTGCCAGCAGCCAAGTCCGGGGCGTAGGAAACACCATATATTTT

D: TRBD1
J: TRBJ1-6
size: .
V: TRBV28
CDR3: CASGTGGGTPLHF
DNA: TGTGCCAGCGGGACAGGGGGCGGGACACCCCTCCACTTT